Below are 6 T cell receptor beta chains sequenced from a single sample in a study of shared clonotypes between healthy human individuals. Profiling relied on immunoSEQ multiplex PCR, and the TCRdb table lists in-frame clones only, not all of them. Of some 900,000 clones in the sample, more than 75% were seen once. Sequenced sample: memory CD4+ T cells sorted from blood. This sample's subset: CD45RA-negative fraction. The receptors come from a man aged 18 to 29 in good health.

This clone came up once. The V gene is TRBV7-2, the J gene TRBJ2-5; D gene uncertain. In germline, CDR1 is SGHTA, CDR2 FQGNSA. The CDR3 runs to 15 residues. The V gene lost 1 base and the J gene lost 0 bases, with 9 bases spanning the gap. DNA of the CDR3: TGTGCCAGCAGCTTAGGTTCCGCAAACCAAGAGACCCAGTACTTC. Translated: CASSLGSANQETQYF.

The J gene is TRBJ2-7, the V gene TRBV6-1; 11 nucleotides agree with TRBD2. Losses at the gene ends were 6 bases for V and 0 bases for J; bases not matched to a gene: 4. The germline V gene encodes CDR1 MNHNS and CDR2 SASEGT. The CDR3 covers 15 residues. The CDR3 spells CASSRLAGSSYEQYF. Written as DNA, the CDR3 is TGTGCCAGCAGCCGACTAGCGGGGAGCTCCTACGAGCAGTACTTC.

The rearrangement uses TRBV6-6 and TRBJ1-1; D is uncertain. The CDR3 is made up of 12 amino acids. Germline CDR1 reads MNHNY; CDR2 reads SVGAGI (reference sequence). The V end was cut by 5 bases, the J end by 2 bases, with 6 bases between. The CDR3 bases are TGTGCCAGCAGTCGGGCCAACACTGAAGCTTTCTTT. It codes for CASSRANTEAFF.

V usage is TRBV5-4 and J usage is TRBJ2-5; D possibly uses TRBD1 or TRBD2 (6 bases each). CDR1 and CDR2 from the germline V gene are SGHNT and YYREEE (reference sequence). V gave up 1 base and J gave up 6 bases, with 13 bases separating them. The CDR3 has 14 residues. This chain's CDR3 is CASSLKGGGKTQYF. DNA for the CDR3: TGTGCCAGCAGCTTGAAGGGGGGTGGAAAGACCCAGTACTTC.

To note about this clone: Other DNA variants within this sample encode the same CDR3. This chain links TRBV6-1 with TRBJ2-2; the D gene is possibly TRBD1 (7 bases). With 4 bases removed from V and 2 bases from J, the gap between germline ends came to 11 bases. The CDR3 length is 15 residues. Germline CDR1 MNHNS, CDR2 SASEGT. CDR3 sequence reads: CASSGGDRNTGELFF. CDR3 nucleotides: TGTGCCAGCAGTGGGGGGGACAGAAACACCGGGGAGCTGTTTTTT.

Worth noting for this clone: Within the sample, other DNA sequences also encode this same CDR3. The genes are TRBV9 and TRBJ2-1; 15 bases fit TRBD2. The CDR3 loop spans 16 amino acids. The germline V gene has CDR1 SGDLS and CDR2 YYNGEE. V dropped 4 bases and J dropped 7; count of bases not matched to a gene: 6. The CDR3 region has the DNA TGTGCCAGCAGCCCGGGGACTAGCGGGGGGAGGAATGAGCAGTTCTTC. Protein: CASSPGTSGGRNEQFF.